This T cell receptor beta chain was identified in a study of T-cell reconstitution after alpha-beta-depleted transplantation in children. General study points: At one year after transplant, newly produced T cells mostly accounted for T-cell counts and diversity. Several hundred expanded graft clones reportedly gave rise to the alpha-beta T cells present about two months after transplant. There were some patients whose high TCRbeta diversity at day 60 came from surviving recipient T cells and thymic progenitors.

CDR1 is SGHRS and CDR2 is YFSETQ in the germline V gene. This CDR3 is 16 amino acids long. The V gene end was trimmed by 0 bases and the J gene end by 4 bases; junction bases not matched to a gene: 4. This clonotype was found a few times. What it binds is not known. A library of TCRbeta sequences, prepared with unique molecular identifiers, was generated. Each CDR3 protein is one row after TCRdb ran MiXCR on the PCR reads. The sample lists 600,000 to 700,000 distinct CDR3 sequences, about an eighth occurring once. The specimen was PBMCs, collected before TCRalphabeta/CD19-depleted stem cell transplant. The receptor's source is a girl aged 2-10 years with congenital amegakaryocytic thrombocytopenia, due to receive a stem cell transplant. The chain uses TRBV5-1 and TRBJ2-5; TRBD2 matches at 12 bases. The CDR3 sequence: CASSLGAGLAGETQYF. The CDR3 DNA follows: TGCGCCAGCAGCTTGGGAGCGGGACTAGCGGGAGAGACCCAGTACTTC.